The T cell receptor beta chain described here comes from a study of neoadjuvant anti-PD-1 for oral cavity cancer. The ends were cut back, 0 bases at V and 4 bases at J, with 16 bases in the middle. This CDR3 spans 16 amino acids. CDR1 SGDLS and CDR2 YYNGEE come from the germline V gene. Most PBMC samples had approximately 440 ng input DNA in six replicates. Only in-frame clones appear in the TCRdb table, and some are missing; sequencing was by immunoSEQ multiplex PCR. The profile shows over 11,000 clones, 65% to 75% of them singletons. The rearrangement uses TRBV9 and TRBJ1-2; tentative D call: TRBD1 (6 bases). This material consisted of PBMCs, taken before nivolumab (anti-PD-1) treatment. The origin of this receptor is a person between 40 and 85 years old with oral cavity squamous cell carcinoma. This chain's CDR3 is CASSVGTAQNPYGYTF. CDR3 sequence (DNA): TGTGCCAGCAGCGTAGGGACAGCCCAGAACCCCTATGGCTACACCTTC. Full variable domain (outside the CDR3, taken from reference TRBV9 and TRBJ1-2): DSGVTQTPKHLITATGQRVTLRCSPRSGDLSVYWYQQSLDQGLQFLIQYYNGEERAKGNILERFSAQQFPDLHSELNLSSLELGDSALYFCASSVGTAQNPYGYTFGSGTRLTVV.